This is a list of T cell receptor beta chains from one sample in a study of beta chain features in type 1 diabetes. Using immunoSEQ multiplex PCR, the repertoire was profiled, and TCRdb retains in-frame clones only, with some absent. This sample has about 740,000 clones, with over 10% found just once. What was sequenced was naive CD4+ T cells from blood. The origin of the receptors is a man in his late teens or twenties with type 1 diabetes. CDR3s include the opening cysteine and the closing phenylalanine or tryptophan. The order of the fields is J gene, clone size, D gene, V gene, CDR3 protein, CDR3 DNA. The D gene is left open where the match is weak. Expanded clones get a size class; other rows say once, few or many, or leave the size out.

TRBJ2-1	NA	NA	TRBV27	CASSFDTAYNEQFF	TGTGCCAGCAGTTTCGATACAGCCTACAATGAGCAGTTCTTC
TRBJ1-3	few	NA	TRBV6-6	CASKTGLEGNTIYF	TGTGCCAGCAAAACAGGGTTAGAAGGAAACACCATATATTTT
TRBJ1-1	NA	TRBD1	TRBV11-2	CASSRQGANTEAFF	TGTGCCAGCAGCAGACAGGGGGCGAACACTGAAGCTTTCTTT
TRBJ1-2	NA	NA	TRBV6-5	CASSQQGAGYTF	TGTGCCAGCAGTCAGCAGGGTGCTGGCTACACCTTC
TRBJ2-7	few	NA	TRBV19	CASGQTGPYEQYF	TGTGCCAGCGGCCAGACAGGCCCCTACGAGCAGTACTTC
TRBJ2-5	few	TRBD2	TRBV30	CAWSVRSGGGETQYF	TGTGCCTGGAGTGTACGTAGCGGGGGCGGAGAGACCCAGTACTTC
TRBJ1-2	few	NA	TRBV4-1	CASSQTLGRDGYGYTF	TGCGCCAGCAGCCAAACCTTGGGGAGGGATGGCTATGGCTACACCTTC
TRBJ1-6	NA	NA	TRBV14	CASSQGQGWNSPLHF	TGTGCCAGCAGCCAAGGGCAGGGATGGAATTCACCCCTCCACTTT
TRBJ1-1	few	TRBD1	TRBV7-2	CASSPYDRGPRTEAFF	TGTGCCAGCAGCCCCTACGACAGGGGGCCGAGAACTGAAGCTTTCTTT
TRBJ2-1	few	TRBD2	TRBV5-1	CASSRTWTSGGTSNEQFF	TGCGCCAGCAGCCGCACCTGGACTAGCGGGGGGACCTCGAATGAGCAGTTCTTC
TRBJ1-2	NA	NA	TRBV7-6	CASSLAGSGSYGYTF	TGTGCCAGCAGCTTAGCTGGCAGCGGGAGCTATGGCTACACCTTC
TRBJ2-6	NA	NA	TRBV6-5	CASSSYIGANVLTF	TGTGCCAGCAGTTCCTACATAGGGGCCAACGTCCTGACTTTC
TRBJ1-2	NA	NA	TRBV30	CACNQGYGYTF	TGTGCCTGTAATCAGGGATATGGCTACACCTTC
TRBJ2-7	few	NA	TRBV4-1	CASSLSTDTSYEQYF	TGCGCCAGCAGCCTAAGCACAGATACCTCCTACGAGCAGTACTTC
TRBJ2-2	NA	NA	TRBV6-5	CASSYEEPRHGELFF	TGTGCCAGCAGTTATGAGGAACCCCGCCACGGGGAGCTGTTTTTT
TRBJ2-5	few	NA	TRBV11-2	CASSLGGRETQYF	TGTGCCAGCAGCTTAGGGGGTCGAGAGACCCAGTACTTC
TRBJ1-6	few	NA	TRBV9	CASGGLGSPLHF	TGTGCCAGCGGGGGGCTCGGCTCACCCCTCCACTTT
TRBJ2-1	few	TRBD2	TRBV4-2	CASSLDGLAGGPSSYNEQFF	TGTGCCAGCAGCCTAGACGGTCTAGCGGGGGGGCCTTCCTCCTACAATGAGCAGTTCTTC
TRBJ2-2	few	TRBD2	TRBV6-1	CASSWGLAVTGELFF	TGTGCCAGCAGTTGGGGACTAGCGGTCACCGGGGAGCTGTTTTTT
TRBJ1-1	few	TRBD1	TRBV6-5	CASTPTGGGTEAFF	TGTGCCAGCACCCCCACAGGGGGAGGAACTGAAGCTTTCTTT
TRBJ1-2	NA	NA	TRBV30	CAWSRGSGSGYTF	TGTGCCTGGAGTAGGGGCTCGGGTAGCGGCTACACCTTC
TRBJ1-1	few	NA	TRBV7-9	CASSAGRGGTEAFF	TGTGCCAGCAGCGCCGGGCGGGGAGGCACTGAAGCTTTCTTT
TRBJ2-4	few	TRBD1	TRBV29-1	CSVVGQGFLAKNIQYF	TGCAGCGTTGTAGGACAGGGCTTTCTAGCCAAAAACATTCAGTACTTC
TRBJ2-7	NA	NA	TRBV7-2	CASSLRYEQYF	TGTGCCAGCAGCCTTCGCTACGAGCAGTACTTC
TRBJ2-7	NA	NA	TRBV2	CASSDYREQYF	TGTGCCAGCAGTGATTATAGGGAGCAGTACTTC
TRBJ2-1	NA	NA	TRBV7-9	CASSFDTGAYNEQFF	TGTGCCAGCAGCTTTGACACTGGGGCCTACAATGAGCAGTTCTTC
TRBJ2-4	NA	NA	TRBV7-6	CASSGGAKNIQYF	TGTGCCAGCAGCGGAGGGGCCAAAAACATTCAGTACTTC
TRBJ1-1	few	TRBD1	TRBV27	CASSSPDRGMSEAFF	TGTGCCAGCAGTTCGCCTGACAGGGGAATGTCTGAAGCTTTCTTT
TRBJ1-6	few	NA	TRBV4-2	CASSQDWARGDSPLHF	TGTGCCAGCAGCCAAGATTGGGCCAGGGGTGATTCACCCCTCCACTTT